One and the same sample provided the 8 T cell receptor beta chains below, sequenced in a study of cytomegalovirus exposure and HLA in healthy donors. Primers for the PCR totalled 60 Vbeta and 13 Jbeta. The table came from immunoSEQ multiplex PCR; TCRdb's copy has only in-frame clones and leaves some out. The sample yields more than 80,000 clones, around three quarters seen once. The sequencing input was PBMCs. The receptors shown here come from a woman in her fifties or sixties in good health and CMV-seropositive.

The V and J genes are TRBV28 and TRBJ1-1; no definite D call. The length of the CDR3 is 16 residues. Per the germline V gene, CDR1 is MDHEN and CDR2 is SYDVKM. V was clipped by 1 base and J by 1 base, with 13 bases between them. The CDR3 DNA reads TGTGCCAGCAGTTTATTGGGAGTTAGGGAGAACACTGAAGCTTTCTTT. Encoded protein: CASSLLGVRENTEAFF.

V gene TRBV7-8 combines with J gene TRBJ1-1, with D maybe TRBD1 (5 bases). This CDR3 comprises 15 residues. Trimming took off 5 bases at V and 1 base at J, with 14 bases between the two ends. From germline, CDR1 is SGHVS and CDR2 FQNEAQ. The CDR3: CASSQTSRGNTEAFF. DNA of the CDR3: TGTGCCAGCAGCCAAACGTCAAGGGGGAACACTGAAGCTTTCTTT.

The V gene is TRBV19, the J gene TRBJ1-4; D is unclear. The CDR3 is 16 amino acids. Looked up from germline, CDR1 is LNHDA and CDR2 is SQIVND (reference sequence). Trimming cost V 5 bases and J 3 bases, with 16 bases left between them. The CDR3 here is CASSRPTRVSNEKLFF. DNA of the CDR3: TGTGCCAGTAGTCGCCCCACGAGAGTGTCTAATGAAAAACTGTTTTTT.

This clone showed up just once. The chain has TRBV5-1 and TRBJ1-6; the D gene is possibly TRBD1 (6 bases). Germline V gives CDR1 SGHRS, CDR2 YFSETQ. The germline V and J ends were trimmed by 0 bases and 7 bases, with 11 bases remaining between them. CDR3 length: 15 residues. The CDR3 DNA sequence: TGCGCCAGCAGCTTGGCACAGGGAGAGAATTCACCCCTCCACTTT. Translation gives CASSLAQGENSPLHF.

The chain carries TRBV4-3 and TRBJ1-6; no clear D. CDR1 and CDR2 from the germline V gene are LGHNA and YSLEER. The CDR3 has 13 amino acids. The chain's CDR3 is CAVSSELNSPLHF. The CDR3, as DNA: TGCGCAGTGAGCAGCGAGCTTAATTCACCCCTCCACTTT.

The chain carries TRBV7-9 and TRBJ2-5; the match to TRBD2 covers 10 bases. The end of the DNA fits TRBJ2-7 better, so the J call may be wrong. CDR1 SEHNR and CDR2 FQNEAQ come from the germline V gene (reference sequence). The CDR3 is made up of 14 amino acids. CDR3 nucleotides: TGTGCCAGCAGTAATCTAGCGGGAGCAGGCGAGCAGTACTTC. This gives the protein CASSNLAGAGEQYF.

The V call is TRBV30, the J call TRBJ1-2; 7 positions agree with TRBD1. In germline, CDR1 is GTSNPN, CDR2 SVGIG (reference sequence). J lost 5 bases, V lost 0 bases, and 6 bases had no gene match. This CDR3 has 14 amino acids. The CDR3 coding sequence is TGTGCCTGGAGTGTACTGGACAGGAAATATGGCTACACCTTC. Encoded protein: CAWSVLDRKYGYTF. The variable domain in full, completed from reference TRBV30 and TRBJ1-2, reads SQTIHQWPATLVQPVGSPLSLECTVEGTSNPNLYWYRQAAGRGLQLLFYSVGIGQISSEVPQNLSASRPQDRQFILSSKKLLLSDSGFYLCAWSVLDRKYGYTFGSGTRLTVV.

The chain's CDR3 is CASSWEPSFSYNEQFF. DNA for the CDR3: TGTGCCAGCAGCTGGGAGCCCAGCTTCTCATACAATGAGCAGTTCTTC. The rearrangement links TRBV11-2 to TRBJ2-1, with D maybe TRBD2 (5 bases). Trimming shortened V by 4 bases and J by 4 bases, and 17 bases separated the two germline ends. CDR1 is SGHAT and CDR2 is FQNNGV in the germline V gene. This CDR3 has 16 amino acids. Full variable domain (remainder filled in from reference TRBV11-2 and TRBJ2-1): EAGVAQSPRYKIIEKRQSVAFWCNPISGHATLYWYQQILGQGPKLLIQFQNNGVVDDSQLPKDRFSAERLKGVDSTLKIQPAKLEDSAVYLCASSWEPSFSYNEQFFGPGTRLTVL.